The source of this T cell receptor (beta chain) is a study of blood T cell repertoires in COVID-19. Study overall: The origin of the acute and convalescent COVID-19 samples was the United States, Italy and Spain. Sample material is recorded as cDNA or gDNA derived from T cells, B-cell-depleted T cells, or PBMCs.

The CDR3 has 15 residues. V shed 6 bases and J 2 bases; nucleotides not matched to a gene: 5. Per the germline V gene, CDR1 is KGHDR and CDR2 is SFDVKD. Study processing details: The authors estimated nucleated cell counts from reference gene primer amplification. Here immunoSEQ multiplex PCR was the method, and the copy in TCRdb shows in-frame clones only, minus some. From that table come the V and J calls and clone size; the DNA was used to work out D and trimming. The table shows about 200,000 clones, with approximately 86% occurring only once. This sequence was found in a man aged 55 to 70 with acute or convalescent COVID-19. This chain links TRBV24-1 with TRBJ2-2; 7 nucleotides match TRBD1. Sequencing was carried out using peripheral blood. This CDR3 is CATSPGTANTGELFF. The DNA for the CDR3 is TGTGCCACCAGTCCCGGGACAGCTAACACCGGGGAGCTGTTTTTT.